The 20 T cell receptor beta chains below were found in one sample sequenced in a study of patients and donors after allogeneic stem cell transplantation. Via MiXCR, TCRdb re-called the RT-PCR reads, giving one row per CDR3 protein. The sample has about 960,000 distinct CDR3 sequences; about a sixth are singletons. The sequenced material came from blood, either unsorted or a sorted T cell fraction (not recorded which). The receptors were gathered from a human donor who was either an allogeneic HSCT recipient or a stem cell or donor lymphocyte infusion donor (not recorded which). It is not recorded whose cells these are; they may come from a transplant donor.

This clonotype was seen more than once but under ten times. The CDR3 sequence is CASGDGLNTEAFF. CDR3 bases: TGTGCCAGCGGAGACGGATTGAACACTGAAGCTTTCTTT. V is TRBV12-3 or TRBV12-4 and J is TRBJ1-1; no clear D gene. The length of the CDR3 is 13 residues. Trimming removed 8 bases at V and 0 bases at J, with 10 bases between.

This clonotype was counted many times. The rearrangement uses TRBV5-1 and TRBJ2-1; 8 bases match TRBD2. CDR3 length equals 14 residues. V gave up 4 bases and J gave up 4 bases; unmatched junction bases: 4. Germline V gives CDR1 SGHRS, CDR2 YFSETQ. This CDR3 reads CASSRGGAYNEQFF. In DNA form, the CDR3 reads TGCGCCAGCAGCCGGGGGGGCGCGTACAATGAGCAGTTCTTC.

J is TRBJ1-4 and V is TRBV6-2 or TRBV6-3; D may be TRBD1 (6 bases). From germline, CDR1 is MNHEY and CDR2 SVGEGT. The CDR3 has 15 residues. Trimming cost V 6 bases and J 5 bases, with 16 bases left between them. CDR3 sequence: CASSFTGQLNEKLFF. DNA for the CDR3: TGTGCCAGCAGCTTCACCGGACAGCTGAATGAAAAACTGTTTTTT.

The CDR3 reads CASSLARSVATYEQYF. The DNA of the CDR3 is TGTGCCAGCAGCTTAGCGCGGTCAGTGGCAACCTACGAGCAGTACTTC. The chain joins TRBV7-8 to TRBJ2-7; D is undetermined. Trimming cost V 0 bases and J 2 bases, with 14 bases left between them. There are 16 residues in the CDR3. Germline loops: CDR1 SGHVS, CDR2 FQNEAQ.

This clonotype was found a few times. J is TRBJ2-1 and V is TRBV20-1; D unresolved. Per germline, CDR1 DFQATT and CDR2 SNEGSKA (reference sequence). This CDR3 region has 12 residues. V was pared by 5 bases and J by 5 bases, with 10 bases between. The DNA for the CDR3 is TGCAGTGCTTCAACCGACCACAATGAGCAGTTCTTC. Encoded protein: CSASTDHNEQFF.

This clonotype was found a few times. This chain links TRBV29-1 with TRBJ2-1, with 11 bases matching TRBD2. Trimming removed 2 bases from V and 7 bases from J; junction bases left unmatched: 10. This CDR3 comprises 16 residues. Germline-derived CDR1 and CDR2 are SQVTM and ANQGSEA. CDR3 nucleotide sequence: TGCAGCGTTGAAAGTCCAACTAGCGGGAGTGAGAATGAGCAGTTCTTC. Its translation: CSVESPTSGSENEQFF.

The chain recombines TRBV3-1 with TRBJ2-3; TRBD2 agrees at 9 bases. Losses at the gene ends were 3 bases for V and 4 bases for J; bases not matched to a gene: 8. Per the germline V gene, CDR1 is LGHDT and CDR2 is YNNKEL (reference sequence). This CDR3 spans 16 amino acids. CDR3 protein: CASSQEPGLASDTQYF. The CDR3 DNA sequence: TGTGCCAGCAGCCAGGAACCGGGACTAGCATCAGATACGCAGTATTTT.

CDR3 region: CASSAGLAGGLSYEQYF. CDR3 nucleotide sequence: TGTGCCAGCAGCGCCGGACTAGCGGGGGGGCTAAGCTACGAGCAGTACTTC. The chain carries TRBV7-2 and TRBJ2-7, with 15 nucleotides matching TRBD2. The CDR3 extends over 17 amino acids. Germline V CDR1 and CDR2: SGHTA, FQGNSA. V shed 5 bases and J 3 bases; nucleotides not matched to a gene: 8.

This clonotype was observed a handful of times. The rearrangement uses TRBV15 and TRBJ1-4; tentative D call: TRBD1 (5 bases). This CDR3 is built from 16 residues. V dropped 5 bases and J dropped 8 bases, with 21 bases sitting between them. CDR1 is LNHNV, CDR2 YYDKDF, per germline (reference sequence). This CDR3 is CATSARLGGTKEKLFF. In DNA, the CDR3 is TGTGCCACCAGCGCCAGACTGGGGGGAACGAAGGAAAAACTGTTTTTT.

The V call is TRBV20-1, the J call TRBJ2-5; TRBD2 might be the D (5 bases). Germline V CDR1 and CDR2: DFQATT, SNEGSKA (reference sequence). Trimming removed 5 bases at V and 3 bases at J, with 13 bases between. The CDR3 is 13 residues long. The CDR3 sequence: CSASPAGKETQYF. DNA for the CDR3: TGCAGTGCTTCCCCGGCGGGCAAAGAGACCCAGTACTTC.

This clonotype was picked up a small number of times. The chain links TRBV7-9 to TRBJ1-1; 7 nucleotides line up with TRBD1. Germline V CDR1 and CDR2: SEHNR, FQNEAQ (reference sequence). V was clipped by 3 bases and J by 3 bases; unmatched bases: 10. The CDR3 is made up of 16 amino acids. The CDR3 bases are TGTGCCAGCAGCTTTGGGCGGGCAGGGGGAGACACTGAAGCTTTCTTT. This encodes CASSFGRAGGDTEAFF.

This clonotype appeared a single time. The chain joins TRBV11-2 to TRBJ2-5, with 7 bases that match TRBD2. CDR1 is SGHAT and CDR2 is FQNNGV in the germline V gene. With V trimmed by 0 bases and J by 2 bases, 3 bases remained unmatched. The CDR3 consists of 15 residues. The CDR3: CASSLDGTMQETQYF. CDR3 in DNA: TGTGCCAGCAGCTTAGATGGGACTATGCAAGAGACCCAGTACTTC.

The V gene is TRBV7-9, the J gene TRBJ2-7; possible D gene TRBD1, 5 bases. This CDR3 comprises 13 residues. Germline lookup yields CDR1 SEHNR and CDR2 FQNEAQ (reference sequence). With 5 bases removed from V and 5 bases from J, the gap between germline ends came to 13 bases. CDR3 coding DNA: TGTGCCAGCAGCCCCCCAGGGAACAACGAGCAGTACTTC. Translation: CASSPPGNNEQYF.

This clonotype was detected a few times. The V gene is TRBV5-1, the J gene TRBJ2-7; TRBD1 matches 11 bases. This CDR3 has 14 amino acids. The V gene's germline CDR1 is SGHRS and CDR2 YFSETQ. V dropped 7 bases and J dropped 6; count of bases not matched to a gene: 9. The CDR3 here is CASQRDRGSSEQYF. CDR3 in DNA: TGCGCCAGCCAACGGGACAGGGGGTCCAGCGAGCAGTACTTC.

The V call is TRBV27, the J call TRBJ2-3; tentatively, D is TRBD1 (6 bases). Germline V lookup: CDR1 MNHEY, CDR2 SMNVEV (reference sequence). The CDR3 is made up of 14 amino acids. Deletions cut 7 bases from V and 0 bases from J, with 11 bases between. CDR3 sequence reads: CASTRTVSTDTQYF. In DNA form, the CDR3 reads TGTGCCAGCACCCGGACAGTAAGCACAGATACGCAGTATTTT.

This clonotype was observed a handful of times. V usage is TRBV12-3 or TRBV12-4 and J usage is TRBJ1-1, with D possibly being TRBD1 (5 bases). V was pared by 5 bases and J by 1 base, with 17 bases between. The CDR3 has 16 amino acids. The CDR3 reads CASSESRDRGNTEAFF. Here the CDR3 DNA reads TGTGCCAGCAGTGAAAGCAGGGATCGGGGGAACACTGAAGCTTTCTTT.

In nucleotides, the CDR3 is TGTGCCAGCGGTAGCCGGGGGGAGGGAGAGACCCAGTACTTC. This gives the protein CASGSRGEGETQYF. V usage is TRBV7-2 and J usage is TRBJ2-5; 7 positions agree with TRBD2. The germline V gene has CDR1 SGHTA and CDR2 FQGNSA. The CDR3 has 14 amino acids. J was trimmed by 4 bases and V by 8 bases; bases with no gene match: 10.

In its sample, this clonotype was seen a few times. This chain connects TRBV5-1 to TRBJ2-7, with D possibly TRBD2 on 6 matching bases. Trimming cost V 4 bases and J 4 bases, with 18 bases left between them. The CDR3 runs to 15 residues. Germline CDR1 reads SGHRS; CDR2 reads YFSETQ. The CDR3 protein is CASSVQGGYRYEQYF. Written as DNA, the CDR3 is TGCGCCAGCAGCGTCCAAGGAGGGTATCGTTACGAGCAGTACTTC.

This clonotype occurred a few times. The chain recombines TRBV30 with TRBJ2-3, with D perhaps TRBD1 or TRBD2 (5 bases each). Trimming cost V 8 bases and J 0 bases, with 15 bases left between them. Germline CDR1 GTSNPN, CDR2 SVGIG (reference sequence). The CDR3 contains 14 residues. The CDR3 reads CAGREGFSTDTQYF. The CDR3, as DNA: TGTGCCGGTAGAGAGGGGTTTAGCACAGATACGCAGTATTTT. Filled out from reference TRBV30 and TRBJ2-3, the complete variable domain reads SQTIHQWPATLVQPVGSPLSLECTVEGTSNPNLYWYRQAAGRGLQLLFYSVGIGQISSEVPQNLSASRPQDRQFILSSKKLLLSDSGFYLCAGREGFSTDTQYFGPGTRLTVL.

This clonotype was seen many times. The V call is TRBV12-3 or TRBV12-4, the J call TRBJ2-3; 8 bases are shared with TRBD1. J was trimmed by 3 bases and V by 7 bases; bases with no gene match: 12. This CDR3 has 16 amino acids. This CDR3 is CASNRPGTGSTDTQYF. Here the CDR3 DNA reads TGTGCCAGCAACCGACCCGGGACAGGAAGTACAGATACGCAGTATTTT.